This T cell receptor (beta chain) emerged from a study of control samples from healthy donors and cancer patients (dated by TCRdb to the early 2020s). The CDR3 spans 16 residues, from the cysteine through the phenylalanine. The CDR3 DNA has 48 bases and is translated from base 1. V gives up 2 bases and J gives up 3 bases, and the segment between their germline ends measures 16 bases. The germline V gene provides CDR1 MNHEY and CDR2 SVGEGT. Preparation of the library involved the immunoSEQ multiplex PCR assay. Here the immuneACCESS table is served through TCRdb, limited to in-frame sequences with V and J called. Missing clones are a known gap in these copies; in checked studies unresolved V genes cover under half, and the rest lacks a known reason. In this sample the table shows 90,000 or so clones, about 88% of which occur a single time. Roughly an eighth of the sample comes from the top ten. A remark on this clone: Its cognate antigen has yet to be identified. No clone much larger than this one lies a single base away; base qualities are absent.

This TCR derives from a woman aged 70-85 years in good health. The chain joins TRBV6-2 or TRBV6-3 to TRBJ1-1, with no confidently assigned D gene. Sample: blood. The CDR3 here reads CASSYSWSGRDTEAFF. DNA sequence: TGTGCCAGCAGTTACAGTTGGTCCGGGAGGGACACTGAAGCTTTCTTT.